These T cell receptor beta chains were read from a single sample in a study of T and B cells in COVID-19 patients. MiXCR, run by TCRdb on the multiplex PCR reads, gives a single entry per CDR3 protein. The repertoire consists of around 5,100 distinct CDR3 sequences, with 25% to 30% occurring once and the leading ten covering 30% to 40%. The sample taken for sequencing was blood. These TCRs come from a human donor with active COVID-19. Each CDR3 is given with its conserved first and last residue. D genes are given only for firm matches. Rows give clone size only sometimes, using once, few, many, or a class for an expanded clone.

>NA|TRBV7-2|TRBJ2-3|NA
CASSLGRPGAADTQYF
TGTGCCAGCAGCTTAGGCCGGCCAGGGGCCGCTGATACGCAGTATTTT
>medium-sized|TRBV29-1|TRBJ1-5|NA
CSVEDGSGGNQPQHF
TGCAGCGTTGAAGATGGTTCCGGGGGCAATCAGCCCCAGCATTTT
>NA|TRBV4-1|TRBJ2-6|NA
CASSQDQGSGANVLTF
TGCGCCAGCAGCCAAGATCAGGGGTCTGGGGCCAACGTCCTGACTTTC
>few|TRBV5-6|TRBJ1-2|NA
CASSLRPLTYGYTF
TGTGCCAGCAGCTTGCGACCGCTAACCTATGGCTACACCTTC
>medium-sized|TRBV13|TRBJ2-1|TRBD2
CASSPPVGTSGNNEQFF
TGTGCCAGCAGCCCACCCGTAGGGACTAGCGGTAACAATGAGCAGTTCTTC
>once|TRBV15|TRBJ2-5|NA
CATSRNSEQAPQYF
TGTGCCACCAGCAGGAATAGCGAGCAAGCGCCCCAGTACTTC
>medium-sized|TRBV6-1|TRBJ2-2|TRBD1
CASNKKAGGSGELFF
TGTGCCAGCAACAAGAAGGCAGGGGGTTCCGGGGAGCTGTTTTTT
>few|TRBV20-1|TRBJ2-5|NA
CSARDGWLLQETQYF
TGCAGTGCTAGAGATGGATGGCTGTTACAAGAGACCCAGTACTTC
>NA|TRBV20-1|TRBJ2-5|NA
CSARDVDPQETQYF
TGCAGTGCTAGAGATGTGGACCCCCAAGAGACCCAGTACTTC
>NA|TRBV4-1|TRBJ2-7|NA
CASSPLGGVSYEQYF
TGCGCCAGCAGCCCCTTGGGGGGCGTCTCCTACGAGCAGTACTTC
>NA|TRBV4-2|TRBJ2-7|NA
CASSQVGGTISYEQYF
TGTGCCAGCAGCCAAGTCGGTGGGACGATCTCCTACGAGCAGTACTTC
>NA|TRBV6-5|TRBJ2-3|TRBD2
CASSSPSGSSTDTQYF
TGTGCCAGCAGTTCCCCTAGCGGGAGCAGCACAGATACGCAGTATTTT
>NA|TRBV6-2/TRBV6-3|TRBJ1-5|NA
CASSPAPDRIQPQHF
TGTGCCAGCAGTCCCGCCCCAGACAGGATTCAGCCCCAGCATTTT
>few|TRBV12-3/TRBV12-4|TRBJ2-3|NA
CASSFRASGTDTQYF
TGTGCCAGCAGTTTTAGGGCCAGCGGCACAGATACGCAGTATTTT
>medium-sized|TRBV29-1|TRBJ2-5|NA
CSVRVPGETQYF
TGCAGCGTACGGGTCCCTGGAGAGACCCAGTACTTC
>once|TRBV11-1|TRBJ2-1|NA
CASSVYRSSYNEQFF
TGTGCCAGCAGCGTATACAGGAGCTCCTACAATGAGCAGTTCTTC
>few|TRBV15|TRBJ2-1|NA
CATSRDRRSEQFF
TGTGCCACCAGCAGAGATAGGAGGAGTGAGCAGTTCTTC
>NA|TRBV5-1|TRBJ2-7|NA
CASSQDTYEQYF
TGCGCCAGCAGCCAGGACACCTACGAGCAGTACTTC
>few|TRBV6-5|TRBJ1-1|NA
CASRLGPNTEAFF
TGTGCCAGCAGACTCGGTCCGAACACTGAAGCTTTCTTT
>NA|TRBV20-1|TRBJ2-3|TRBD2
CSDSGLAGTDTQYF
TGCAGTGACTCGGGACTAGCGGGAACAGATACGCAGTATTTT
>medium-sized|TRBV6-5|TRBJ2-7|TRBD1
CASSYLIGQGLAYEQYF
TGTGCCAGCAGTTACCTCATCGGACAGGGCCTAGCCTACGAGCAGTACTTC
>medium-sized|TRBV15|TRBJ2-7|NA
CATSFGQSGEQYF
TGTGCCACCAGCTTTGGACAGTCGGGCGAGCAGTACTTC
>NA|TRBV11-2|TRBJ2-7|NA
CASSTSKGARSYEQYF
TGTGCCAGCAGCACTTCGAAAGGGGCGAGATCCTACGAGCAGTACTTC
>NA|TRBV7-2|TRBJ2-2|TRBD2
CASSFLAGAAGELFF
TGTGCCAGCAGCTTTCTGGCGGGAGCGGCCGGGGAGCTGTTTTTT
>NA|TRBV20-1|TRBJ1-5|NA
CSATAGEYQPQHF
TGCAGTGCGACGGCAGGGGAATATCAGCCCCAGCATTTT
>few|TRBV6-2/TRBV6-3|TRBJ1-1|NA
CASRTGAGEAFF
TGTGCCAGCAGGACGGGGGCCGGGGAAGCTTTCTTT
>medium-sized|TRBV27|TRBJ2-3|NA
CASSFNRDTQYF
TGTGCCAGCAGTTTCAACAGAGATACGCAGTATTTT
>NA|TRBV4-2|TRBJ2-5|NA
CASSQDEAVETQYF
TGTGCCAGCAGCCAAGATGAGGCGGTGGAGACCCAGTACTTC
>NA|TRBV5-1|TRBJ2-7|NA
CASSLGHPTLSEQYF
TGCGCCAGCAGCTTGGGACACCCGACCCTGTCCGAGCAGTACTTC
>medium-sized|TRBV6-5|TRBJ2-1|TRBD2
CASSPRLAGEGRNEQFF
TGTGCCAGCAGCCCCCGACTAGCGGGAGAGGGTAGGAATGAGCAGTTCTTC
>NA|TRBV11-2|TRBJ2-7|TRBD2
CASSPRLAGGPSEQYF
TGTGCCAGCAGCCCCAGACTAGCGGGAGGGCCGTCCGAGCAGTACTTC
>medium-sized|TRBV6-2/TRBV6-3|TRBJ2-7|NA
CASSYTGNEQYF
TGTGCCAGCAGTTACACAGGGAACGAGCAGTACTTC
>few|TRBV18|TRBJ2-5|TRBD2
CASRTSEQETQYF
TGTGCCAGCAGGACTAGCGAGCAAGAGACCCAGTACTTC
>medium-sized|TRBV27|TRBJ2-3|NA
CASSFGTVARDTQYF
TGTGCCAGCAGTTTTGGAACAGTAGCTAGAGATACGCAGTATTTT
>NA|TRBV20-1|TRBJ2-1|NA
CSAGGDSHSYNEQFF
TGCAGTGCTGGCGGGGACTCTCACTCCTACAATGAGCAGTTCTTC
>NA|TRBV6-2/TRBV6-3|TRBJ2-5|TRBD2
CASSYHSGGETQYF
TGTGCCAGCAGTTACCACAGCGGGGGAGAGACCCAGTACTTC
>NA|TRBV20-1|TRBJ1-4|NA
CSALEGRRKEKLFF
TGCAGTGCCTTAGAGGGAAGAAGGAAGGAAAAACTGTTTTTT
>NA|TRBV19|TRBJ1-5|NA
CATTPTVNQPQHF
TGTGCCACAACCCCCACGGTCAATCAGCCCCAGCATTTT
>medium-sized|TRBV7-6|TRBJ1-6|TRBD1
CASSLWGQGVNSPLHF
TGTGCCAGCAGCTTATGGGGACAGGGGGTCAATTCACCCCTCCACTTT
>NA|TRBV7-2|TRBJ1-1|NA
CASSGGGATEAFF
TGTGCCAGCAGCGGCGGCGGGGCCACTGAAGCTTTCTTT
>medium-sized|TRBV5-5|TRBJ1-6|NA
CASSLAGEVNSPLHF
TGTGCCAGCAGCTTGGCTGGGGAGGTTAATTCACCCCTCCACTTT
>NA|TRBV20-1|TRBJ2-7|NA
CSARVDGYEQYF
TGCAGTGCTAGAGTAGATGGCTACGAGCAGTACTTC
>few|TRBV10-3|TRBJ2-3|NA
CATETSYSGVHTDTQYF
TGTGCCACCGAAACTAGTTACTCTGGGGTACACACAGATACGCAGTATTTT
>few|TRBV15|TRBJ1-2|NA
CATSSRSGGVNGYTF
TGTGCCACCAGCAGTCGCTCGGGGGGCGTCAATGGCTACACCTTC
>medium-sized|TRBV27|TRBJ2-1|TRBD2
CASSLMSGGFNEQFF
TGTGCCAGCAGTTTAATGAGCGGGGGATTCAATGAGCAGTTCTTC